The 23 T cell receptor beta chains presented below share a single source sample, sequenced in a study of beta chain features in type 1 diabetes. Study results and limitations: TCRB CDR3s were moderately but significantly shorter in Type 1 diabetes patients in all four CD4+ subsets.

Reverse transcribing all isolated RNA meant expressed TCRB transcripts were sequenced. The method was immunoSEQ multiplex PCR; TCRdb's version includes in-frame clones alone and lacks a portion of them. This table holds under 200,000 clones, about 8.3% found once. Their cognate antigens are unknown. Source material: central memory CD4+ T cells from blood. Receptors were obtained from a woman aged 18 to 35 with type 1 diabetes.

This clone has just a few counts. The gene calls are TRBV5-5 and TRBJ2-1, with 15 bases fitting TRBD2. Germline values: CDR1 SGHKS, CDR2 YYEKEE (reference sequence). CDR3 size: 15 residues. The J segment lost 10 bases and the V segment lost 4 bases, leaving 6 bases of the junction unmatched. CDR3 sequence reads: CASSPGLAGGGEQFF. For the CDR3, the DNA is TGTGCCAGCAGCCCGGGACTAGCGGGAGGCGGAGAGCAGTTCTTC.

The J gene is TRBJ2-1, the V gene TRBV15, with 11 bases that match TRBD2. This CDR3 spans 17 amino acids. V was clipped by 3 bases and J by 6 bases; unmatched bases: 10. Germline assignment: CDR1 LNHNV and CDR2 YYDKDF (reference sequence). DNA for the CDR3: TGTGCCACCAGCAGTGGACATAGCGGGAGGGCCCTCAATGAGCAGTTCTTC. This encodes CATSSGHSGRALNEQFF. The whole variable domain, remainder taken from reference TRBV15 and TRBJ2-1, is DAMVIQNPRYQVTQFGKPVTLSCSQTLNHNVMYWYQQKSSQAPKLLFHYYDKDFNNEADTPDNFQSRRPNTSFCFLDIRSPGLGDTAMYLCATSSGHSGRALNEQFFGPGTRLTVL.

The V call is TRBV4-1, the J call TRBJ2-1, with 10 bases matching TRBD2. This CDR3 region has 19 residues. Losses at the gene ends were 1 base for V and 1 base for J; bases not matched to a gene: 10. Germline V gene sequence: CDR1 MGHRA, CDR2 YSYEKL. The chain's CDR3 is CASSQGSPLAGVSYNEQFF. CDR3 nucleotide sequence: TGCGCCAGCAGCCAAGGTAGCCCCCTAGCGGGAGTATCCTACAATGAGCAGTTCTTC.

This clone came up a few times. This sequence joins TRBV4-1 and TRBJ1-5, with TRBD1 matching 9 bases. CDR1 MGHRA and CDR2 YSYEKL come from the germline V gene. The CDR3 runs to 15 residues. V trimming: 4 bases; J trimming: 6 bases; junction bases outside the gene matches: 7. The DNA of the CDR3 is TGCGCCAGCAGCCTCGGGACAGGGTTACTTCAGCCCCAGCATTTT. It is translated as CASSLGTGLLQPQHF.

This clone was observed many times. This chain joins TRBV28 and TRBJ1-3; TRBD1 might be the D (5 bases). The CDR3 runs to 13 residues. Deletions cut 7 bases from V and 6 bases from J, with 13 bases between. Germline V gives CDR1 MDHEN, CDR2 SYDVKM. In DNA, the CDR3 is TGTGCCAGCACTGACAGCGCGGAAAACACCATATATTTT. As protein: CASTDSAENTIYF.

This clone showed up just a few times. The chain links TRBV29-1 to TRBJ2-5, with a possible D match to TRBD2 (6 bases). The CDR3 has 14 amino acids. CDR1 is SQVTM, CDR2 ANQGSEA, per germline. The V and J ends lost 5 bases and 0 bases respectively, with 13 bases between them. In DNA, the CDR3 is TGCAGCGTTCCTAGGCGGGGAAACCAAGAGACCCAGTACTTC. It codes for CSVPRRGNQETQYF.

This rearrangement joins TRBV25-1 to TRBJ2-3, with D perhaps matching TRBD2 (5 bases). The CDR3 is made up of 14 amino acids. V was pared by 3 bases and J by 3 bases, with 10 bases between. Per germline, CDR1 MGHDK and CDR2 SYGVNS. The CDR3 DNA is TGTGCCAGCAGTGATACTAGAAGTACAGATACGCAGTATTTT. This codes for CASSDTRSTDTQYF.

The chain combines TRBV5-1 with TRBJ1-1; 8 bases map to TRBD1. V lost 0 bases, J lost 3 bases, and 1 base stayed unmatched. The germline gives CDR1 SGHRS, CDR2 YFSETQ. The CDR3 has 14 amino acids. The CDR3 sequence is CASSLEGQDTEAFF. For the CDR3, the DNA is TGCGCCAGCAGCTTGGAGGGACAGGACACTGAAGCTTTCTTT.

The J gene is TRBJ2-5, the V gene TRBV10-3; D remains unclear. CDR1 is ENHRY, CDR2 SYGVKD, per germline. V shed 2 bases and J shed 4 bases, with 14 bases lying between them. The CDR3 is made up of 15 amino acids. This CDR3 reads CAISEGQEPRETQYF. CDR3 coding DNA: TGTGCCATCAGTGAGGGGCAGGAACCCCGAGAGACCCAGTACTTC.

In this sample, this clone turned up a few times. The rearrangement links TRBV9 to TRBJ2-3; 8 bases align to TRBD1. V lost 4 bases and J lost 5; bases outside the gene matches: 9. Germline lookup yields CDR1 SGDLS and CDR2 YYNGEE. The CDR3 sequence is 15 residues long. The CDR3 sequence is CASSSQDRAVDTQYF. Written as DNA, the CDR3 is TGTGCCAGCAGCTCCCAGGACAGGGCGGTAGATACGCAGTATTTT.

This clone appeared a few times. V usage is TRBV5-1 and J usage is TRBJ2-2; weak D call: TRBD1 (5 bases). The germline CDR1 and CDR2 sequences are SGHRS and YFSETQ. The V end was cut by 0 bases, the J end by 3 bases, with 6 bases between. The CDR3 totals 14 residues. CDR3 in DNA: TGCGCCAGCAGCTTGGTGACAGACACCGGGGAGCTGTTTTTT. Residues: CASSLVTDTGELFF.

In its sample, this clone was seen a few times. The CDR3 loop reads CASSQVRGAPSGRRPDTQYF. The CDR3 DNA is TGCGCCAGCAGCCAAGTGCGGGGGGCGCCTAGCGGGAGGAGGCCAGATACGCAGTATTTT. V usage is TRBV4-3 and J usage is TRBJ2-3; 11 bases are shared with TRBD2. V trimming: 1 base; J trimming: 4 bases; junction bases outside the gene matches: 16. The CDR3 length is 20 residues. CDR1 is LGHNA, CDR2 YSLEER, per germline.

This clone was found a few times. V usage is TRBV20-1 and J usage is TRBJ1-2; no definite D call. The CDR3 consists of 11 residues. Trimming shortened V by 3 bases and J by 8 bases, and 10 bases separated the two germline ends. The germline V gene has CDR1 DFQATT and CDR2 SNEGSKA (reference sequence). In DNA, the CDR3 is TGCAGTGCTAGTGGGCCGGGAGGCTACACCTTC. Translated: CSASGPGGYTF.

This clone turned up a few times. The gene calls are TRBV4-3 and TRBJ1-1; 9 nucleotides align to TRBD1. This CDR3 has 13 residues. The junction had 3 bases not matched to a gene; V was cut back by 5 bases and J by 5 bases. Germline lookup yields CDR1 LGHNA and CDR2 YSLEER. The CDR3 bases are TGCGCCAGCAGCGGACAGGGGTGGACTGAAGCTTTCTTT. It encodes CASSGQGWTEAFF.

The rearrangement joins TRBV2 to TRBJ2-1; D is perhaps TRBD1 (6 bases). Per the germline V gene, CDR1 is SNHLY and CDR2 is FYNNEI. The CDR3 is 14 amino acids. Trimming pared 2 bases from V and 7 bases from J, leaving 12 bases between. CDR3 sequence reads: CASSEFVTGNEQFF. CDR3 nucleotides: TGTGCCAGCAGTGAATTTGTGACAGGTAATGAGCAGTTCTTC.

The V and J genes are TRBV13 and TRBJ2-5, with 9 bases fitting TRBD1. V lost 0 bases, J lost 4 bases, and 6 bases stayed unmatched. The CDR3 consists of 16 residues. Germline CDR1 PRHDT, CDR2 FYEKMQ (reference sequence). CDR3 loop: CASSLGTTGGRETQYF. For the CDR3, the DNA is TGTGCCAGCAGCTTAGGCACAACAGGGGGCCGAGAGACCCAGTACTTC.

In this sample, this clone turned up a few times. This rearrangement joins TRBV2 to TRBJ2-3; 8 nucleotides agree with TRBD1. This CDR3 has 15 amino acids. Germline V lookup: CDR1 SNHLY, CDR2 FYNNEI. V was pared by 6 bases and J by 4 bases, with 9 bases of the junction left unmatched. The CDR3 nucleotides are TGTGCCAGCAGCCCCGACAGGGGTCGGGCAGATACGCAGTATTTT. Amino acids: CASSPDRGRADTQYF.

This clone was observed many times. The J gene is TRBJ1-1, the V gene TRBV14; TRBD1 matches 8 bases. The CDR3 is made up of 15 amino acids. Unmatched junction bases numbered 7, after V lost 4 bases and J lost 3 bases. In germline, CDR1 is SGHDN, CDR2 FVKESK. The CDR3 sequence: CASSPVTGADTEAFF. The CDR3 region has the DNA TGTGCCAGCAGCCCCGTGACAGGGGCCGACACTGAAGCTTTCTTT.

The V gene is TRBV2, the J gene TRBJ1-1, with no clear D. The germline V gene has CDR1 SNHLY and CDR2 FYNNEI. V was trimmed by 5 bases and J by 1 base, leaving 14 bases between them. The CDR3 runs to 15 residues. The CDR3 spells CASSSGLLGNTEAFF. Here the CDR3 DNA reads TGTGCCAGCAGTTCTGGACTCCTGGGGAACACTGAAGCTTTCTTT. Together with reference TRBV2 and TRBJ1-1, the CDR3 gives the full variable domain: EPEVTQTPSHQVTQMGQEVILRCVPISNHLYFYWYRQILGQKVEFLVSFYNNEISEKSEIFDDQFSVERPDGSNFTLKIRSTKLEDSAMYFCASSSGLLGNTEAFFGQGTRLTVV.

This chain joins TRBV4-2 and TRBJ2-1; D is possibly TRBD1 (6 bases). The V end was cut by 3 bases, the J end by 9 bases, with 21 bases between. CDR3 size: 16 residues. The germline gives CDR1 LGHNA, CDR2 YNFKEQ. CDR3 DNA: TGTGCCAGCAGCCATGCCCTGTCCAGGGGAGTGGGTGAGCAGTTCTTC. This sequence encodes CASSHALSRGVGEQFF.

This clone was found a few times. The chain recombines TRBV5-4 with TRBJ2-2, with no clear D. V lost 5 bases to trimming and J lost 3 bases, with 5 bases between them. Germline V gene lookup returns CDR1 SGHNT and CDR2 YYREEE (reference sequence). The CDR3 is made up of 12 amino acids. Here the CDR3 reads CASSRDTGELFF. The CDR3 DNA is TGTGCCAGCAGTCGGGACACCGGGGAGCTGTTTTTT. The whole variable domain, filled in from reference TRBV5-4 and TRBJ2-2, reads ETGVTQSPTHLIKTRGQQVTLRCSSQSGHNTVSWYQQALGQGPQFIFQYYREEENGRGNFPPRFSGLQFPNYSSELNVNALELDDSALYLCASSRDTGELFFGEGSRLTVL.

The V gene is TRBV28, the J gene TRBJ2-1; D is undetermined. The CDR3 runs 11 residues. Per the germline V gene, CDR1 is MDHEN and CDR2 is SYDVKM. Deletions cut 7 bases from V and 9 bases from J, with 10 bases between. The CDR3, as DNA: TGTGCCAGCAACACCCTTGTTGAGCAGTTCTTC. Protein: CASNTLVEQFF.

This clone was seen a few times. J is TRBJ1-2 and V is TRBV4-3, with D perhaps TRBD1 (6 bases). The CDR3 contains 15 residues. Germline CDR1 and CDR2: LGHNA and YSLEER. The V gene lost 2 bases and the J gene lost 6 bases, with 16 bases spanning the gap. CDR3 in DNA: TGCGCCAGCAGCCAACTACAGGGTTACAGGGATGGCTACACCTTC. Translated, it gives CASSQLQGYRDGYTF.